A single sample gave rise to the 8 T cell receptor beta chains below, sequenced in a study of response to subunit inactivated influenza vaccine. One entry per CDR3 protein, called by TCRdb with MiXCR from the RT-PCR reads. This sample has about 240,000 distinct CDR3 sequences; roughly an eighth occur once, and the top ten carry about 7.8%. Material: non-naive T cells sorted from PBMCs, obtained roughly 2 weeks before vaccination. These receptors came from a man aged 50 or older who received an inactivated influenza vaccine.

The sample holds a few counts of this clonotype. The chain is built from TRBV12-3 or TRBV12-4 and TRBJ1-2, with no clear D. V was cut by 1 base and J by 8 bases, with 11 bases left in between. The CDR3 runs 13 residues. This chain's CDR3 is CASSLGSSVGYTF. In nucleotides, the CDR3 is TGTGCCAGCAGTTTAGGGAGCTCGGTAGGCTACACCTTC.

This clonotype was observed many times. V usage is TRBV6-2 or TRBV6-3 and J usage is TRBJ2-7, with no clear D. The germline gives CDR1 MNHEY, CDR2 SVGEGT. Trimming removed 11 bases at V and 2 bases at J, with 16 bases between. The CDR3 is made up of 13 amino acids. The CDR3 bases are TGTGCCTCCTCCGATCGTTTGACCTACGAGCAGTACTTC. Translated, it gives CASSDRLTYEQYF.

This clonotype was found a few times. The CDR3 reads CSARDPIGDQPQHF. The CDR3, as DNA: TGCAGTGCTAGAGACCCGATCGGGGATCAGCCCCAGCATTTT. The chain uses TRBV20-1 and TRBJ1-5; D unclear. Trimming cost V 0 bases and J 5 bases, with 11 bases left between them. This CDR3 has 14 residues. Germline CDR1 DFQATT, CDR2 SNEGSKA (reference sequence).

This chain joins TRBV18 and TRBJ2-7; TRBD2 might be the D (6 bases). Trimming left V 6 bases short and J 1 base short, with 16 bases between. CDR3 size: 15 residues. Germline-derived CDR1 and CDR2 are KGHSH and LQKENI. This chain's CDR3 is CASSGTAGSSYEQYF. The CDR3 coding sequence is TGTGCCAGCTCGGGGACTGCCGGCTCATCCTACGAGCAGTACTTC.

The sample holds many counts of this clonotype. V usage is TRBV20-1 and J usage is TRBJ2-3; 13 bases map to TRBD2. The CDR3 extends over 14 amino acids. Losses at the gene ends were 6 bases for V and 5 bases for J; bases not matched to a gene: 5. Germline-derived CDR1 and CDR2 are DFQATT and SNEGSKA (reference sequence). The CDR3 loop is CSAQTSGRQDTQYF. DNA for the CDR3: TGCAGTGCCCAGACTAGCGGGAGGCAAGATACGCAGTATTTT.

This chain links TRBV6-2 or TRBV6-3 with TRBJ2-5; the D gene is possibly TRBD1 (6 bases). The CDR3 is 14 amino acids. Trimming cost V 6 bases and J 0 bases, with 11 bases left between them. Germline lookup yields CDR1 MNHEY and CDR2 SVGEGT. The CDR3: CASRGDINQETQYF. CDR3 coding DNA: TGTGCCAGCAGGGGGGACATCAACCAAGAGACCCAGTACTTC.

This clonotype was counted at least ten times. The CDR3 region has the DNA TGTGCCAGCGGGCTAGCGGGGGGGCCGCAAGAGCAGTACTTC. Residues: CASGLAGGPQEQYF. J is TRBJ2-7 and V is TRBV4-2; 12 nucleotides match TRBD2. The V and J ends lost 8 bases and 7 bases, in that order; junction bases with no gene match: 9. This CDR3 is 14 amino acids long. CDR1 is LGHNA and CDR2 is YNFKEQ in the germline V gene.

This clonotype was observed at least ten times. The chain employs TRBV27 and TRBJ2-5; tentatively, D is TRBD1 (5 bases). Trimming pared 2 bases from V and 7 bases from J, leaving 14 bases between. Germline CDR1 and CDR2: MNHEY and SMNVEV (reference sequence). The CDR3 contains 14 residues. The CDR3 protein is CASSLGQGVGTQYF. The CDR3 DNA follows: TGTGCCAGCAGTTTAGGTCAAGGGGTGGGGACCCAGTACTTC.